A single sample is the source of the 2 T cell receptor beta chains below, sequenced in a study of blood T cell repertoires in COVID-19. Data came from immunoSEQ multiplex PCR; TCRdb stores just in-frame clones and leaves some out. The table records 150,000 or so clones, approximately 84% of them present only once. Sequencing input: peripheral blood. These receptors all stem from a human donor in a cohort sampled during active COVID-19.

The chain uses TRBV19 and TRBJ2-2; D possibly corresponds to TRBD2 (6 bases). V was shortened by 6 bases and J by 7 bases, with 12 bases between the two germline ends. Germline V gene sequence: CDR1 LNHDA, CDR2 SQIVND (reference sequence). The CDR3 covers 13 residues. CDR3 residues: CASSLREIGELFF. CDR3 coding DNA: TGTGCCAGTAGCCTCCGGGAGATCGGGGAGCTGTTTTTT.

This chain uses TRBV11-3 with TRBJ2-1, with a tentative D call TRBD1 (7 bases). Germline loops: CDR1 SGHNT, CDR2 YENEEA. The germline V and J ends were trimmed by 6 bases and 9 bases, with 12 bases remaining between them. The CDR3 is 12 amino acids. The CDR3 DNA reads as TGTGCCAGCAGAAACCAGGGGGGTGAGCAGTTCTTC. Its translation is CASRNQGGEQFF.